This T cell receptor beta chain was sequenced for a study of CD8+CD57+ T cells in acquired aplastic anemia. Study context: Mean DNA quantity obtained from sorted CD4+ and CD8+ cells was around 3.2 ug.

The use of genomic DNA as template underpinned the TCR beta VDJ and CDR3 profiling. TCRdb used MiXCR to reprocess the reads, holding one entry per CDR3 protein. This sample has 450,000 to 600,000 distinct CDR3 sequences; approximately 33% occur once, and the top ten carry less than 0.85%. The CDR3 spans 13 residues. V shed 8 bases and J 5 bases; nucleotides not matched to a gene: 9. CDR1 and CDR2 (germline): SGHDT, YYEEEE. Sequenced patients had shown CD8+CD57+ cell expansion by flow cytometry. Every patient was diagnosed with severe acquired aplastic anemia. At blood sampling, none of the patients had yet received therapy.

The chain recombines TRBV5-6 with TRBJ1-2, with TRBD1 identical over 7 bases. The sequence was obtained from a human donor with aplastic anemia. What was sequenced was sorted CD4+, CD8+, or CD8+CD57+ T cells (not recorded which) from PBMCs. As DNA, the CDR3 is TGTGCCAGTTCTCACCGGGACAGATATGGCTACACCTTC. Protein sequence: CASSHRDRYGYTF.